The rows below give T cell receptor beta chains drawn from one sample of a study of T cells after yellow fever vaccination. TCRdb processed the 5' RACE reads anew with MiXCR; each CDR3 protein has one entry. The sample carries just over 250,000 distinct CDR3 sequences, about 5% recorded once. The sample consisted of CD4+ T cells sorted from PBMCs, taken on the day of the yellow fever booster vaccination. The source is a man in his late teens or twenties who received the YFV17D yellow fever vaccine. Both conserved end residues are part of each CDR3. A D gene is named only where the DNA matches it firmly. The size of a clone is reported for some rows only, either as once, few or many, or as a class for expanded clones.

V gene,D gene,clone size,J gene,CDR3 protein,CDR3 DNA
TRBV11-2,TRBD2,few,TRBJ2-7,CASSLVTSGPPYEQYF,TGTGCCAGCAGCTTAGTGACTAGCGGGCCCCCCTACGAGCAGTACTTC
TRBV5-1,.,many,TRBJ2-7,CASTYGQSYEQYF,TGCGCCAGCACATATGGACAGAGCTACGAGCAGTACTTC
TRBV11-1,TRBD2,.,TRBJ2-3,CASSLVRGGQDTQYF,TGTGCCAGCAGCTTAGTTCGGGGGGGCCAAGATACGCAGTATTTT
TRBV5-1,TRBD2,many,TRBJ2-1,CASSRSLAGAHNEQFF,TGCGCCAGCAGCCGATCACTAGCGGGGGCCCACAATGAGCAGTTCTTC
TRBV6-1,TRBD2,many,TRBJ2-3,CASSENGGSTDTQYF,TGTGCCAGCAGTGAAAACGGGGGGAGCACAGATACGCAGTATTTT
TRBV28,.,.,TRBJ1-6,CASRGAGGSYNSPLHF,TGTGCCAGCAGGGGGGCCGGGGGGTCCTATAATTCACCCCTCCACTTT
TRBV5-1,TRBD1,.,TRBJ2-3,CASSSTTGGDTQYF,TGCGCCAGCAGCAGTACGACAGGGGGGGATACGCAGTATTTT
TRBV5-1,.,many,TRBJ2-1,CASSLREGEQFF,TGCGCCAGCAGCTTGAGGGAAGGCGAGCAGTTCTTC
TRBV15,TRBD1,few,TRBJ2-2,CATSRDLGYRGNTGELFF,TGTGCCACCAGCAGAGATCTGGGGTACAGGGGGAACACCGGGGAGCTGTTTTTT
TRBV25-1,TRBD1,few,TRBJ1-2,CASTAGGIYGYTF,TGTGCCAGTACCGCAGGGGGCATCTATGGCTACACCTTC
TRBV7-2,TRBD2,many,TRBJ2-5,CASSPQGPGLAVQETQYF,TGTGCCAGCAGTCCCCAGGGGCCGGGACTAGCGGTCCAAGAGACCCAGTACTTC
TRBV5-1,TRBD1,many,TRBJ1-2,CASSEGTGGLYGYTF,TGCGCCAGCAGCGAAGGGACAGGGGGCCTCTATGGCTACACCTTC
TRBV12-3/TRBV12-4,.,.,TRBJ2-1,CASSLVARGEQFF,TGTGCCAGCAGTTTAGTAGCGCGGGGTGAGCAGTTCTTC
TRBV11-2,.,.,TRBJ1-1,CASSHPQGKAFF,TGTGCCAGCAGCCATCCTCAGGGTAAAGCTTTCTTT
TRBV30,.,many,TRBJ2-7,CAWSVKYEQYF,TGTGCCTGGAGTGTAAAATACGAGCAGTACTTC